The T cell receptor beta chain described here comes from a study of T cells in lung cancer brain metastases. Using immunoSEQ multiplex PCR, the repertoire was profiled, and TCRdb retains in-frame clones only, with some absent. Seen here are over a thousand clones, about 86% observed once, and the top ten hold roughly 18%. Germline V gene lookup returns CDR1 MGHDK and CDR2 SYGVNS. The CDR3 extends over 18 amino acids. The germline V and J ends were trimmed by 1 base and 2 bases, with 17 bases remaining between them. The sequencing input was tumor tissue from a brain metastasis. The rearrangement joins TRBV25-1 to TRBJ2-2, with D possibly called TRBD1 or TRBD2 (5 bases each). The sequence came from a woman aged 45-59 years with non-small cell lung cancer that had spread to the brain. CDR3 sequence: CASSELGQGVRNTGELFF. The CDR3 coding sequence is TGTGCCAGCAGTGAATTAGGGCAGGGAGTACGTAACACCGGGGAGCTGTTTTTT.